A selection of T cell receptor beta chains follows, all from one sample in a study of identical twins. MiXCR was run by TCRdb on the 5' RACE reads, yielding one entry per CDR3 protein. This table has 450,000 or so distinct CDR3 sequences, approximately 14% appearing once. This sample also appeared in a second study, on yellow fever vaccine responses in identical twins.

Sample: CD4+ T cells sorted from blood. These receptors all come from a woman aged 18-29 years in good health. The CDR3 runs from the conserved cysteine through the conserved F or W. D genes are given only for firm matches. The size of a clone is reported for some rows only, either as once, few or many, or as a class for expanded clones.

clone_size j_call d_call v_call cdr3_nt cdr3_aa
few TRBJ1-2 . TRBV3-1 TGTGCCAGCAGCCAGAGGTCCCCTACTACGGGGTACTATGGCTACACCTTC CASSQRSPTTGYYGYTF
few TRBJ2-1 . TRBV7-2 TGTGCCAGCAGCTATAGGGGGGAGAATGAGCAGTTCTTC CASSYRGENEQFF
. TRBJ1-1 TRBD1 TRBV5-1 TGCGCCAGCAGCTACAGAGGACAGGGCCAGAACACTGAAGCTTTCTTT CASSYRGQGQNTEAFF
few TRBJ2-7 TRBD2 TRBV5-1 TGCGCCAGCAGCGGGGGTAAAACTAGCGGGAGCGCCTACGAGCAGTACTTC CASSGGKTSGSAYEQYF
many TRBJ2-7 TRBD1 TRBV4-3 TGCGCCAGCAGCCAAGCATGGACAGGGGTAGCCTACGAGCAGTACTTC CASSQAWTGVAYEQYF
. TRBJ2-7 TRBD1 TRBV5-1 TGCGCCAGCAGCCAAGTACAGGGGGTGGGCGAGCAGTACTTC CASSQVQGVGEQYF
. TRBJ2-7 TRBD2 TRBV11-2 TGTGCCAGCAGCCAAACTAGCGTCTCCTACGAGCAGTACTTC CASSQTSVSYEQYF
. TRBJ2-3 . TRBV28 TGTGCCATCGCTCCGGGACTCGGGGCAGATACGCAGTATTTT CAIAPGLGADTQYF
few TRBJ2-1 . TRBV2 TGTGCCAGCAGAGGAACTAGAGTTGGTGAGCAGTTCTTC CASRGTRVGEQFF
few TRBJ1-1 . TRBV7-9 TGTGCCAGCAGCTCCTCTAAGGGGAACACTGAAGCTTTCTTT CASSSSKGNTEAFF
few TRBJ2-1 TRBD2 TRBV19 TGTGCCAGTAGCATAAGCGGGAGGGCCTCGAAGGAGCAGTTCTTC CASSISGRASKEQFF
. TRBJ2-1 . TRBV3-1 TGTGCCAGCAGCCAAGATAGCGAGGGGTCCCTACTCTTC CASSQDSEGSLLF
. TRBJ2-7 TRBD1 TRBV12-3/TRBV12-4 TGTGCCAGCAGTTTGAGACAGGGGGCTACTGGCGAGCAGTACTTC CASSLRQGATGEQYF
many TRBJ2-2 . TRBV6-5 TGTGCCAGCAGTTATTCGCTAAACACCGGGGAGCTGTTTTTT CASSYSLNTGELFF
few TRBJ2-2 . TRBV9 TGTGCCAGCAGCGTAGTACAGGGCGGCACCGGGGAGCTGTTTTTT CASSVVQGGTGELFF
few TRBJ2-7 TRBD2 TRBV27 TGTGCCAGCAGATGGACTAGCGGGACCTACGAGCAGTACTTC CASRWTSGTYEQYF
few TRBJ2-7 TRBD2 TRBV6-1 TGTGCCAGCAGTACCAGGACTAGCGGTTACGAGCAGTACTTC CASSTRTSGYEQYF
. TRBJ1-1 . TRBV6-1 TGTGCCAGCAGTGGCCTAGCGGGAAAAGGAACTGAAGCTTTCTTT CASSGLAGKGTEAFF
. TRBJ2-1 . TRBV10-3 TGTGCCATCAGTGAGTCGATAAGGTTC CAISESIRF
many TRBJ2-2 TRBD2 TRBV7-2 TGTGCCAGCAGCTTAGTAGTTGTCGTCGGGAGGGGGGAGCTGTTTTTT CASSLVVVVGRGELFF
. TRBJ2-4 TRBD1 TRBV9 TGTGCCAGCAGCGTCACCCCTAGTGCCACAGGGGGCTTCGGCAAAAACATTCAGTACTTC CASSVTPSATGGFGKNIQYF
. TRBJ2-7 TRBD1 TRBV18 TGTGCCAGCTCACGGGGGACAGGGGACTCCTACGAGCAGTACTTC CASSRGTGDSYEQYF
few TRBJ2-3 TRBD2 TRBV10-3 TGTGCCATCAGTGAGTCCGCGCTAGCGGGGACAGATACGCAGTATTTT CAISESALAGTDTQYF
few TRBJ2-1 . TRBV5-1 TGCGCCAGCAGCTTCCATGAGCAGTTCTTC CASSFHEQFF
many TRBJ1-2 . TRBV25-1 TGTGCCAGCAGTGAAGGACTTATAGGCTACACCTTC CASSEGLIGYTF
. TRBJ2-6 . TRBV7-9 TGTGCCAGCAGCTTAGGACTGGGAACGGCTGGGGCCAACGTCCTGACTTTC CASSLGLGTAGANVLTF
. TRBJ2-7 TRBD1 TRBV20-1 TGCAGTGTATTTGAAGGACAGGCCCTTCAGCAGTACTTC CSVFEGQALQQYF
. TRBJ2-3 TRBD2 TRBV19 TGTGCCAGTAGCACCGGGACTAGAGCTAGCACAGATACGCAGTATTTT CASSTGTRASTDTQYF
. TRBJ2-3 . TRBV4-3 TGCGCCAGCAGCCAAGACGACTCCGCGGGGGATACGCAGTATTTT CASSQDDSAGDTQYF
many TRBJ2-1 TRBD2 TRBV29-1 TGCAGCGTTGATGAGGGACTAGCGGGACCCTACAATGAGCAGTTCTTC CSVDEGLAGPYNEQFF